Below, 21 T cell receptor beta chains from the same sample are listed, as sequenced in a study of blood T cells in healthy people across ages. Using a J-beta primer mix together with a sample-barcoded 5' primer, a second PCR was run for roughly 6 to 12 cycles. TCRdb reprocessed the 5' RACE reads with MiXCR, giving one entry per CDR3 protein. The sample lists 800,000 to 950,000 distinct CDR3 sequences, 25% to 35% occurring once. The same specimen was also included in a second study, on T cells of mothers and their children.

Sequencing was done on a sample of blood. These receptors all come from a woman between 40 and 55 years old in good health.

V and J are TRBV10-3 and TRBJ1-2, with TRBD1 as a possible D gene (5 bases). V lost 4 bases to trimming and J lost 0 bases, with 18 bases between them. CDR1 ENHRY and CDR2 SYGVKD come from the germline V gene. This CDR3 region has 17 residues. The CDR3 nucleotides are TGTGCCATCAGTGGAGCGGGAACAGGACAAACTAACTATGGCTACACCTTC. Translating gives CAISGAGTGQTNYGYTF.

This sequence joins TRBV11-2 and TRBJ2-7; the D gene is possibly TRBD2 (5 bases). Trimming took off 1 base at V and 8 bases at J, with 9 bases between the two ends. Germline CDR1 reads SGHAT; CDR2 reads FQNNGV. CDR3 length: 12 residues. CDR3 region: CASSLGGRQQYF. The CDR3 nucleotides read TGTGCCAGCAGCTTAGGTGGGAGACAGCAGTACTTC.

On this clonotype itself: One end of the junction varies from germline; a read error may be responsible. This rearrangement joins TRBV7-2 to TRBJ2-3; tentatively, D is TRBD2 (6 bases). CDR3 length equals 15 residues. Per the germline V gene, CDR1 is SGHTA and CDR2 is FQGNSA. The CDR3 nucleotides read TGTGCCGGCAGCTTAGTGGGGCTAGCGCCAGATACGCAGTATTTT. It yields the protein CAGSLVGLAPDTQYF.

This chain uses TRBV24-1 with TRBJ2-1, with TRBD2 identical over 14 bases. V trimming: 3 bases; J trimming: 7 bases; junction bases outside the gene matches: 4. CDR3 length equals 16 residues. The germline gives CDR1 KGHDR, CDR2 SFDVKD. The CDR3 sequence is CATSDLTSGGANEQFF. In nucleotides, the CDR3 is TGTGCCACCAGTGATCTGACTAGCGGGGGGGCAAATGAGCAGTTCTTC.

A few counts support this clonotype. This chain joins TRBV20-1 and TRBJ1-5, with a weak D call TRBD1 (6 bases). The CDR3 length is 15 residues. Trimming shortened V by 4 bases and J by 4 bases, and 17 bases separated the two germline ends. The germline CDR1 and CDR2 sequences are DFQATT and SNEGSKA (reference sequence). The CDR3 here is CSANTGGGRNQPQHF. Written as DNA, the CDR3 is TGCAGTGCTAATACGGGGGGCGGAAGAAATCAGCCCCAGCATTTT.

This clonotype was counted ten times or more. V gene TRBV29-1 combines with J gene TRBJ1-2, with D maybe TRBD1 (5 bases). V gave up 5 bases and J gave up 6 bases, with 13 bases separating them. This CDR3 has 12 amino acids. Germline CDR1 and CDR2: SQVTM and ANQGSEA. CDR3: CSVYRRGDGYTF. The DNA for the CDR3 is TGCAGCGTTTACAGGCGAGGAGATGGCTACACCTTC.

The chain has TRBV2 and TRBJ2-7, with D perhaps matching TRBD2 (7 bases). Per the germline V gene, CDR1 is SNHLY and CDR2 is FYNNEI. There are 13 residues in the CDR3. V was trimmed by 8 bases and J by 5 bases, leaving 16 bases between them. The CDR3 DNA reads as TGTGCCAGCGGGAGACGGGGGGCGAACGAGCAGTACTTC. It yields the protein CASGRRGANEQYF. The full variable domain, with the rest looked up from reference TRBV2 and TRBJ2-7, is EPEVTQTPSHQVTQMGQEVILRCVPISNHLYFYWYRQILGQKVEFLVSFYNNEISEKSEIFDDQFSVERPDGSNFTLKIRSTKLEDSAMYFCASGRRGANEQYFGPGTRLTVT.

This chain links TRBV6-1 with TRBJ1-5; D is unclear. The ends were cut back, 4 bases at V and 0 bases at J, with 10 bases in the middle. The CDR3 has 15 amino acids. Germline assignment: CDR1 MNHNS and CDR2 SASEGT. CDR3 nucleotide sequence: TGTGCCAGCAGTGGGACCCTTTATAGCAATCAGCCCCAGCATTTT. Residues: CASSGTLYSNQPQHF.

This chain joins TRBV18 and TRBJ2-1; D possibly corresponds to TRBD1 (5 bases). Deletions cut 5 bases from V and 6 bases from J, with 8 bases between. Germline V gene lookup returns CDR1 KGHSH and CDR2 LQKENI. The CDR3 contains 12 residues. The CDR3 spells CASSTQGNEQFF. CDR3 bases: TGTGCCAGCTCAACGCAGGGCAATGAGCAGTTCTTC.

This clonotype was picked up a small number of times. V is TRBV5-1 and J is TRBJ2-3; 11 positions agree with TRBD2. The V segment lost 2 bases and the J segment 2 bases; nucleotides outside the gene matches: 10. Germline lookup yields CDR1 SGHRS and CDR2 YFSETQ. This CDR3 is 18 amino acids long. The CDR3 DNA reads TGCGCCAGCAGCTTCGACCTTATTAGCGGGGGGGCCACAGATACGCAGTATTTT. Translating it yields CASSFDLISGGATDTQYF. Supplemented by reference TRBV5-1 and TRBJ2-3, the full variable domain reads KAGVTQTPRYLIKTRGQQVTLSCSPISGHRSVSWYQQTPGQGLQFLFEYFSETQRNKGNFPGRFSGRQFSNSRSEMNVSTLELGDSALYLCASSFDLISGGATDTQYFGPGTRLTVL.

This clonotype has only a few counts. The chain couples TRBV7-2 to TRBJ2-3; 11 bases fit TRBD1. V shed 3 bases, J shed 4 bases, and the junction held 9 bases outside the gene matches. The CDR3 totals 17 residues. The germline V gene encodes CDR1 SGHTA and CDR2 FQGNSA. The CDR3 protein is CASSFSSGTGGADTQYF. The CDR3 DNA follows: TGTGCCAGCAGCTTCAGCTCCGGGACAGGGGGAGCAGATACGCAGTATTTT.

A word on this clonotype: Its ends do not fully match the called genes, so a read error is possible. The J gene is TRBJ2-2, the V gene TRBV7-2, with TRBD2 identical over 7 bases. The CDR3 consists of 16 residues. In germline, CDR1 is SGHTA, CDR2 FQGNSA. The CDR3 loop reads CASSSKRGGNTGELFF. The DNA for the CDR3 is TGTGCCAGTAGCTCGAAGCGGGGCGGGAACACCGGGGAGCTGTTTTTT.

This chain uses TRBV7-2 with TRBJ2-7, with 9 bases that match TRBD2. V lost 1 base to trimming and J lost 0 bases; unmatched junction nucleotides: 4. Per germline, CDR1 SGHTA and CDR2 FQGNSA. CDR3 length: 16 amino acids. Here the CDR3 reads CASSLEASGVSYEQYF. The CDR3 DNA is TGTGCCAGCAGCTTAGAAGCTAGCGGGGTCTCCTACGAGCAGTACTTC.

This clonotype has only a few counts. The rearrangement links TRBV28 to TRBJ2-7; D possibly corresponds to TRBD2 (6 bases). Germline lookup yields CDR1 MDHEN and CDR2 SYDVKM. The CDR3 covers 13 residues. Trimming pared 4 bases from V and 0 bases from J, leaving 7 bases between. Here the CDR3 reads CASSWTNSYEQYF. The CDR3 DNA is TGTGCCAGCAGTTGGACTAACTCCTACGAGCAGTACTTC.

The gene calls are TRBV5-1 and TRBJ1-4; 9 bases fit TRBD1. The CDR3 loop spans 17 amino acids. The germline CDR1 and CDR2 sequences are SGHRS and YFSETQ. V was clipped by 0 bases and J by 2 bases; unmatched bases: 5. CDR3: CASSLAGTGTTNEKLFF. CDR3 nucleotides: TGCGCCAGCAGCTTGGCCGGGACAGGGACCACTAATGAAAAACTGTTTTTT. Full variable domain (remainder filled in from reference TRBV5-1 and TRBJ1-4): KAGVTQTPRYLIKTRGQQVTLSCSPISGHRSVSWYQQTPGQGLQFLFEYFSETQRNKGNFPGRFSGRQFSNSRSEMNVSTLELGDSALYLCASSLAGTGTTNEKLFFGSGTQLSVL.

In nucleotides, the CDR3 is TGCGCCAGCAGCTTTATGGCCTCCTACGAGCAGTACTTC. This codes for CASSFMASYEQYF. The chain carries TRBV5-1 and TRBJ2-7, with D hard to call. The length of the CDR3 is 13 residues. Germline V gives CDR1 SGHRS, CDR2 YFSETQ. Trimming pared 2 bases from V and 0 bases from J, leaving 6 bases between.

The CDR3 sequence is CASSYPMSAASNSPLHF. The CDR3 DNA reads as TGTGCCAGCAGTTACCCTATGTCGGCAGCATCAAATTCACCCCTCCACTTT. The chain uses TRBV6-5 and TRBJ1-6; D is unresolved. From germline, CDR1 is MNHEY and CDR2 SVGAGI. Trimming cost V 2 bases and J 7 bases, with 18 bases left between them. The CDR3 totals 17 residues.

Details on this clonotype: A single base separates this from a much larger clone, so it may be a read error. The V gene is TRBV7-2, the J gene TRBJ2-5, with D possibly being TRBD2 (6 bases). This CDR3 is built from 13 residues. Germline CDR1 SGHTA, CDR2 FQGNSA. CDR3 sequence reads: CVSRAGGQETQYF. The CDR3 DNA sequence: TGTGTCAGCAGAGCCGGGGGCCAAGAGACCCAGTACTTC.

The CDR3, as DNA: TGCGCCAGCAGCTTGGTTGATGACAGAACCCACACAGATACGCAGTATTTT. It is translated as CASSLVDDRTHTDTQYF. J is TRBJ2-3 and V is TRBV5-1; tentatively, D is TRBD1 (5 bases). Trimming cost V 0 bases and J 2 bases, with 16 bases left between them. CDR1 and CDR2 from the germline V gene are SGHRS and YFSETQ. CDR3 length equals 17 residues.

This clonotype was counted a few times. A read error may be the cause here, since a much bigger clone is one base away. This rearrangement joins TRBV3-1 to TRBJ2-7; D remains unclear. Germline V gives CDR1 LGHDT, CDR2 YNNKEL (reference sequence). The CDR3 has 13 residues. The chain's CDR3 is CASSLLEGYGQYF. The CDR3 region has the DNA TGTGCCAGCAGCCTCTTGGAAGGCTACGGGCAGTACTTC.

The table lists this clonotype with many counts. The chain uses TRBV29-1 and TRBJ2-7; D is perhaps TRBD2 (6 bases). Germline V gene data show CDR1 as SQVTM and CDR2 as ANQGSEA. This CDR3 has 13 amino acids. Trimming took 4 bases from V and 0 from J, leaving 10 bases between them. The CDR3 DNA sequence: TGCAGCGTTGCACACGGGAGCTCCTACGAGCAGTACTTC. This encodes CSVAHGSSYEQYF.